This record looks at one T cell receptor (beta chain) sequence and its context. The table lists this clonotype with a few counts. What antigen it recognizes has not been identified. No clone much larger than this one lies a single base away; base qualities are absent. The library was prepared using RT-PCR. Data came from an Illumina HiSeq 2500. TCRdb passed the public sequencing reads through fastp at Q25 and MiXCR, retaining productive beta sequences. CDR3 protein duplicates are merged, each entry listing the most common genes and DNA. For this sample the table gives 450,000 to 600,000 distinct CDR3 sequences, of which under 9% were detected only once. 10% to 15% of the sample is taken by the ten largest. These data come from a study of response to subunit inactivated influenza vaccine listed by TCRdb under 2018. Describing the broader study: Deep quantitative profiling of the T cell receptor repertoire was used in the study to follow responses to a trivalent subunit inactivated influenza vaccine. What the authors observed across the whole study: According to the authors, only a limited number of new T cells may be recruited by each seasonal influenza vaccination.

V is pruned by 6 bases and J by 3 bases, leaving 9 bases of the junction without a gene match. CDR1 is given as MDHEN and CDR2 as SYDVKM, both from the germline V gene. From its cysteine to its phenylalanine, the CDR3 spans 15 amino acids. This entry keeps only the CDR3 DNA: 45 bases, framed from base 1. This clonotype was obtained from a man between 50 and 70 years old who received an inactivated influenza vaccine. Donor details come from another sample of the same person, matched by shared clones. The sequence is built from TRBV28 and TRBJ1-2; the junction holds 8 bases that match TRBD1. This specimen was PBMCs from blood, taken roughly 24 months after vaccination. The CDR3 protein: CASRSGGRVDYGYTF. The sequenced DNA is TGTGCCAGCAGGTCAGGGGGCAGAGTAGACTATGGCTACACCTTC.